Following are 24 T cell receptor beta chains from one sample sequenced in a study of vaccination and CD4 T cells after COVID-19. Time point of the sample: late sampling 161 to 241 days after vaccination in a few convalescent patients. Treatment defined: approximately 9-day PBMC culture with coronavirus spike peptide pools or control peptides (ViraFEST assay). Once obtained from cultured CD4+ T cells, the DNA was sequenced using the Oncomine TCR Beta short-read assay. TCRdb used MiXCR to reprocess the PCR reads, holding one entry per CDR3 protein. The sample holds approximately 18,000 distinct CDR3 sequences, about 50% seen once. The antigens these receptors bind are not known. This specimen consisted of CD4+ T cells from blood, cultured in vitro, obtained about 7 months after SARS-CoV-2 vaccination. The receptors come from a human donor who had recovered from COVID-19.

The rearrangement uses TRBV28 and TRBJ2-1, with 13 positions matching TRBD2. Germline lookup yields CDR1 MDHEN and CDR2 SYDVKM. The CDR3 sequence is 15 residues long. V was clipped by 4 bases and J by 7 bases; unmatched bases: 4. This chain's CDR3 is CASSSLAGGVNEQFF. CDR3 DNA: TGTGCCAGCAGTTCACTAGCGGGAGGGGTAAATGAGCAGTTCTTC.

DNA of the CDR3: TGTGCCAGCAGTAGGGCCTACACCACAAACTATGGCTACACCTTC. Its protein is CASSRAYTTNYGYTF. The genes are TRBV6-1 and TRBJ1-2; D uncertain. Germline V gives CDR1 MNHNS, CDR2 SASEGT. CDR3 length: 15 residues. Trimming removed 5 bases from V and 2 bases from J, with 15 bases in between.

This clonotype showed up just a few times. The junction and the germline gene differ at one end; a read error may be behind it. The rearrangement uses TRBV6-1 and TRBJ1-5; D might be TRBD1 (6 bases). CDR1 and CDR2 from the germline V gene are MNHNS and SASEGT. This CDR3 contains 13 residues. The CDR3 here is CASSGGGNKPQHF. The CDR3 nucleotides read TGTGCCAGCAGTGGTGGGGGCAATAAGCCCCAGCATTTT.

The genes are TRBV19 and TRBJ2-1, with 9 bases lining up with TRBD2. CDR1 is LNHDA and CDR2 is SQIVND in the germline V gene (reference sequence). This CDR3 spans 16 amino acids. Trimming cost V 2 bases and J 2 bases; bases outside gene matches: 4. The CDR3 here is CASSISRLAAYNEQFF. CDR3 bases: TGTGCCAGTAGTATATCAAGACTAGCGGCCTACAATGAGCAGTTCTTC.

The CDR3 loop is CASGEGQTPYEQYF. The CDR3 DNA follows: TGTGCCAGTGGTGAGGGACAGACTCCCTACGAGCAGTACTTC. The V and J genes are TRBV6-1 and TRBJ2-7, with 7 bases identical to TRBD1. The CDR3 has 14 amino acids. Germline lookup yields CDR1 MNHNS and CDR2 SASEGT. With 9 bases clipped from V and 2 bases from J, the junction kept 10 bases outside the gene matches.

For the CDR3, the DNA is TGCAGTGCTAGAGATATTACACTAGCGGGGCGCCAAGAGACCCAGTACTTC. This gives the protein CSARDITLAGRQETQYF. The rearrangement links TRBV20-1 to TRBJ2-5, with 10 bases aligning to TRBD2. The CDR3 runs 17 residues. Per germline, CDR1 DFQATT and CDR2 SNEGSKA (reference sequence). Germline trimming cut 0 bases from V and 1 base from J; bases unmatched to any gene: 8.

The chain has TRBV19 and TRBJ1-1, with no clear D. The CDR3 covers 13 residues. V was pared by 4 bases and J by 1 base, with 7 bases between. Germline CDR1 is LNHDA and CDR2 is SQIVND (reference sequence). CDR3 amino acids: CASSTKTNTEAFF. CDR3 in DNA: TGTGCCAGTAGTACCAAGACGAACACTGAAGCTTTCTTT. The complete variable domain, with remaining parts taken from reference TRBV19 and TRBJ1-1, reads DGGITQSPKYLFRKEGQNVTLSCEQNLNHDAMYWYRQDPGQGLRLIYYSQIVNDFQKGDIAEGYSVSREKKESFPLTVTSAQKNPTAFYLCASSTKTNTEAFFGQGTRLTVV.

V usage is TRBV27 and J usage is TRBJ1-2; tentatively, D is TRBD1 (5 bases). V shed 3 bases and J shed 8 bases, with 16 bases lying between them. CDR1 and CDR2 from the germline V gene are MNHEY and SMNVEV (reference sequence). The CDR3 runs to 14 residues. The CDR3 spells CASSFRDGSSGYTF. CDR3 DNA sequence: TGTGCCAGCAGTTTCCGGGACGGCTCCTCCGGCTACACCTTC.

This clonotype was counted between two and nine times. This rearrangement joins TRBV20-1 to TRBJ2-7; the match to TRBD2 covers 9 bases. The V gene's germline CDR1 is DFQATT and CDR2 SNEGSKA (reference sequence). Unmatched junction bases numbered 11, after V lost 6 bases and J lost 2 bases. The CDR3 is 15 amino acids. In DNA, the CDR3 is TGCAGTGCCCACCGCCCGTCTAGCGGGACCTACGAGCAGTACTTC. It specifies CSAHRPSSGTYEQYF.

This clonotype was detected a few times. The chain employs TRBV11-3 and TRBJ2-2, with 8 bases lining up with TRBD1. The trim removed 5 bases at V and 6 bases at J, leaving 14 bases unmatched. The CDR3 totals 17 residues. Germline CDR1 reads SGHNT; CDR2 reads YENEEA. The CDR3 loop reads CASSPGQGEVPAGELFF. The CDR3 DNA follows: TGTGCCAGCAGCCCCGGACAGGGTGAGGTCCCCGCCGGGGAGCTGTTTTTT.

The chain is built from TRBV6-2 or TRBV6-3 and TRBJ2-7, with D maybe TRBD1 (6 bases). V was cut by 5 bases and J by 0 bases, with 14 bases left in between. Germline V gives CDR1 MNHEY, CDR2 SVGEGT. The CDR3 totals 15 residues. In nucleotides, the CDR3 is TGTGCCAGCAGTAGGGCAGGGGCCCGCTCCTACGAGCAGTACTTC. This encodes CASSRAGARSYEQYF.

The V call is TRBV7-2, the J call TRBJ2-3; D remains ambiguous. CDR1 and CDR2 (germline): SGHTA, FQGNSA. CDR3 length: 15 residues. Trimming removed 5 bases from V and 0 bases from J, with 12 bases in between. CDR3 loop: CASSPKRASTDTQYF. In DNA, the CDR3 is TGTGCCAGCAGCCCAAAAAGGGCTAGCACAGATACGCAGTATTTT.

This clonotype showed up just a few times. The chain employs TRBV7-2 and TRBJ1-2, with D possibly TRBD1 on 5 matching bases. This CDR3 has 14 residues. In germline, CDR1 is SGHTA, CDR2 FQGNSA. V was clipped by 2 bases and J by 5 bases, with 12 bases between them. CDR3 sequence: CASSLMAGNYGYTF. CDR3 nucleotide sequence: TGTGCCAGCAGCTTAATGGCAGGGAATTATGGCTACACCTTC.

The V gene is TRBV2, the J gene TRBJ1-2; D perhaps matches TRBD1 (6 bases). V was trimmed by 4 bases and J by 8 bases, leaving 14 bases between them. This CDR3 contains 13 residues. Germline CDR1 SNHLY, CDR2 FYNNEI. The DNA of the CDR3 is TGTGCCAGCAGTGGGATGGGGGCGCGGGGCTACACCTTC. Its translation: CASSGMGARGYTF.

This clonotype was counted between two and nine times. The gene calls are TRBV20-1 and TRBJ1-6; D not resolved. V was pared by 5 bases and J by 8 bases, with 16 bases between. Germline V CDR1 and CDR2: DFQATT, SNEGSKA (reference sequence). This CDR3 contains 14 residues. The CDR3 is CSAGPSRADSPLHF. The CDR3 DNA sequence: TGCAGTGCTGGACCGAGTCGCGCGGATTCACCCCTCCACTTT.

This CDR3 reads CASSPVLGAGEAFF. Here the CDR3 DNA reads TGTGCCAGCTCACCAGTTCTTGGGGCGGGTGAAGCTTTCTTT. The rearrangement uses TRBV18 and TRBJ1-1, with D possibly being TRBD1 (5 bases). Germline loops: CDR1 KGHSH, CDR2 LQKENI. The V gene lost 2 bases and the J gene lost 7 bases, with 14 bases spanning the gap. This CDR3 contains 14 residues. The variable domain in full, completed from reference TRBV18 and TRBJ1-1, reads NAGVMQNPRHLVRRRGQEARLRCSPMKGHSHVYWYRQLPEEGLKFMVYLQKENIIDESGMPKERFSAEFPKEGPSILRIQQVVRGDSAAYFCASSPVLGAGEAFFGQGTRLTVV.

This clonotype has a handful of counts. The V call is TRBV12-3 or TRBV12-4, the J call TRBJ2-7; 14 nucleotides line up with TRBD2. The trim removed 6 bases at V and 2 bases at J, leaving 3 bases unmatched. The length of the CDR3 is 15 residues. CDR3 loop: CASRLGLAGAYEQYF. CDR3 in DNA: TGTGCCAGCAGACTGGGACTAGCGGGGGCCTACGAGCAGTACTTC.

This chain links TRBV20-1 with TRBJ2-3, with D tentatively TRBD1 or TRBD2 (5 bases each). CDR3 length: 15 residues. Trimming pared 2 bases from V and 9 bases from J, leaving 21 bases between. CDR1 DFQATT and CDR2 SNEGSKA come from the germline V gene (reference sequence). Written as DNA, the CDR3 is TGCAGTGCTAGAACCCCCGGGGCCCCAGGGCGGACGCAGTATTTT. Translation gives CSARTPGAPGRTQYF.

The V and J genes are TRBV20-1 and TRBJ2-7, with a weak D call TRBD2 (5 bases). The CDR3 has 12 residues. Trimming took 5 bases from V and 2 from J, leaving 10 bases between them. Germline values: CDR1 DFQATT, CDR2 SNEGSKA (reference sequence). The CDR3 nucleotides are TGCAGTGCTTACGGGAATCCCTACGAGCAGTACTTC. Amino acids: CSAYGNPYEQYF.

This clonotype was observed once. The DNA for the CDR3 is TGTGCCAGCAGTTTATCGTGGGACTCCTACAATGAGCAGTTCTTC. Protein product: CASSLSWDSYNEQFF. The chain combines TRBV28 with TRBJ2-1; no reliable D call. V lost 1 base, J lost 0 bases, and 7 bases lay in between. The CDR3 contains 15 residues. Germline values: CDR1 MDHEN, CDR2 SYDVKM.

This clonotype was counted only a few times. The chain is built from TRBV6-5 and TRBJ2-6; D may be TRBD2 (6 bases). The germline V and J ends were trimmed by 2 bases and 4 bases, with 9 bases remaining between them. The CDR3 runs 15 residues. CDR1 MNHEY and CDR2 SVGAGI come from the germline V gene. CDR3 loop: CASSYVGSGANVLTF. The CDR3 coding sequence is TGTGCCAGCAGTTACGTCGGGAGCGGGGCCAACGTCCTGACTTTC.

V gene TRBV2 combines with J gene TRBJ2-5, with a tentative D call TRBD1 (5 bases). Germline lookup yields CDR1 SNHLY and CDR2 FYNNEI. The CDR3 runs to 12 residues. V was trimmed by 6 bases and J by 0 bases, leaving 5 bases between them. The CDR3 bases are TGTGCCAGCAGGGACAACCAAGAGACCCAGTACTTC. This sequence encodes CASRDNQETQYF.

The sample holds one count of this clonotype. CDR3 nucleotides: TGTGCCAGCAGTTTGACGGGGGGTTACACCGGGGAGCTGTTTTTT. Its protein product is CASSLTGGYTGELFF. The chain carries TRBV6-5 and TRBJ2-2, with 7 bases that match TRBD2. The CDR3 extends over 15 amino acids. Germline trimming cut 4 bases from V and 3 bases from J; bases unmatched to any gene: 5. Germline V lookup: CDR1 MNHEY, CDR2 SVGAGI.

This rearrangement joins TRBV7-9 to TRBJ2-6; tentatively, D is TRBD1 or TRBD2 (6 bases each). CDR3 length: 17 residues. Germline-derived CDR1 and CDR2 are SEHNR and FQNEAQ (reference sequence). The ends were cut back, 1 base at V and 0 bases at J, with 10 bases in the middle. CDR3 DNA sequence: TGTGCCAGCAGCTTAGTGGGGGGCGACTCTGGGGCCAACGTCCTGACTTTC. Protein sequence: CASSLVGGDSGANVLTF. Supplemented by reference TRBV7-9 and TRBJ2-6, the full variable domain reads DTGVSQNPRHKITKRGQNVTFRCDPISEHNRLYWYRQTLGQGPEFLTYFQNEAQLEKSRLLSDRFSAERPKGSFSTLEIQRTEQGDSAMYLCASSLVGGDSGANVLTFGAGSRLTVL.